This entry is about one T cell receptor beta chain. As yet, its antigen is unknown. This sample was included in a study of cytomegalovirus exposure and HLA in healthy donors. Study in general: Earlier, approximately 110 million unique TCR beta sequences were recovered from 170 million or so T cells by an analysis. Regarding the study as a whole: Presence/absence analyses treated sequencing depth as roughly uniform across donors.

PCR involved 60 Vbeta and 13 Jbeta primers. Only in-frame clones appear in the TCRdb table, and some are missing; sequencing was by immunoSEQ multiplex PCR. The sample comprises some 120,000 clones, roughly 79% of which are singletons, and about 3.9% rests with the top ten. The receptor was isolated from a woman aged 30 to 39 in good health and CMV-seronegative. Input material: PBMCs.

The CDR3 is CASSLRASATNEKLFF. In nucleotides, the CDR3 is TGTGCCAGCAGCCTCAGAGCGTCTGCAACTAATGAAAAACTGTTTTTT. V and J are TRBV5-4 and TRBJ1-4, with no clear D. Germline V gene lookup returns CDR1 SGHNT and CDR2 YYREEE (reference sequence). The CDR3 is made up of 16 amino acids. V gave up 4 bases and J gave up 0 bases, with 13 bases separating them.